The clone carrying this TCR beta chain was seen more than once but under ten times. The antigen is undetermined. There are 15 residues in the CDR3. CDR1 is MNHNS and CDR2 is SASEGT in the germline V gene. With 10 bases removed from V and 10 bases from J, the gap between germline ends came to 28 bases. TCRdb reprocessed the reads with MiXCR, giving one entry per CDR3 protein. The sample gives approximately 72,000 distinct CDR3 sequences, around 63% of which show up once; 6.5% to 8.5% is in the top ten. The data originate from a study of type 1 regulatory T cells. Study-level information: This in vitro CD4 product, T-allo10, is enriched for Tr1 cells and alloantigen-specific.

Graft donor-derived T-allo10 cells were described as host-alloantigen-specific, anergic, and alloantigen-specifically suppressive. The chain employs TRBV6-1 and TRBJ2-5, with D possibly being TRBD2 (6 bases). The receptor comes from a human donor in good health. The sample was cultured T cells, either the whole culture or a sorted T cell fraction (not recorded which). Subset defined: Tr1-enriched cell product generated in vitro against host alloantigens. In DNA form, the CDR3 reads TGTGCCACCTCTGGGGCTTCTACAACGCGGGGAGGCCAGTACTTC. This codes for CATSGASTTRGGQYF.